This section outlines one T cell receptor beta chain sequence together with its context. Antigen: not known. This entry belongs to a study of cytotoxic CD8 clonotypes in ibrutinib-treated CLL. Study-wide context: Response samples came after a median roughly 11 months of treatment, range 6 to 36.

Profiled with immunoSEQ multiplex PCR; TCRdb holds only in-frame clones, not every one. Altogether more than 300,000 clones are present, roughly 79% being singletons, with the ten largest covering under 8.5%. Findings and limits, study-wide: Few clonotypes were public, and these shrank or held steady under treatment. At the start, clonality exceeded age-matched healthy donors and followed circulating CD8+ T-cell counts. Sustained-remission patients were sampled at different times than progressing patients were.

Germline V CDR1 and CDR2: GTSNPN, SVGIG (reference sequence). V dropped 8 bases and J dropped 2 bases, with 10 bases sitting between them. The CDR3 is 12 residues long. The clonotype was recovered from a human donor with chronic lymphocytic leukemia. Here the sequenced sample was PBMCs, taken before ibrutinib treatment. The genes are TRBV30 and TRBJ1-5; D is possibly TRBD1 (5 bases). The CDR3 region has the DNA TGTGCCGCCCAGGGTGGCAATCAGCCCCAGCATTTT. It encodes CAAQGGNQPQHF.